These 19 T cell receptor beta chains share one sample of origin, sequenced in a study of CD8+ T cells in alopecia areata. Markers used for sorting pooled cutaneous lymph node cells were CD4, CD8alpha, NKG2D, NKG2ACE and others. RNA extraction and reverse transcription yielded cDNA as sequencing template. Assay used: immunoSEQ multiplex PCR; TCRdb lists only in-frame clones, some missing. The repertoire shows approximately 280,000 clones, none seen only once; the top ten take roughly 1.2%. Specimen: CD4+ T cells sorted from a lymph node. Receptors were obtained from a C3H/HeJ mouse with alopecia areata. MHC haplotype: H2-k.

This clone was observed a handful of times. The gene symbols are mouse symbols. The read finishes 4 residues shy of the CDR3 end, and the germline J gene is used to complete it. V usage is TRBV5 and J usage is TRBJ1-2; D gene ambiguous. The ends were cut back, 0 bases at V and 4 bases at J, with 6 bases in the middle. The germline V gene encodes CDR1 LGHNA and CDR2 YNLKQL (reference sequence). The CDR3 length is 13 residues. CDR3 DNA, as far as it was read: TGTGCCAGCAGCCAAGATCAGTTCTCC. It codes for CASSQDQFS. The complete CDR3 sequence is CASSQDQFSDYTF.

As for this clone: Gene names refer to mouse genes. The read ends 4 residues before the CDR3 terminus; that terminus is restored from the germline J gene. V is TRBV13-1 and J is TRBJ2-5; a weak D match, TRBD1 (5 bases). Trimming left V 2 bases short and J 0 bases short, with 7 bases between. Germline CDR1 reads NSHNY; CDR2 reads SYGAGN. The CDR3 contains 14 residues. Partial CDR3 DNA: TGTGCCAGCAGTGAGGAGGGGAACCAAGAC. Protein: CASSEEGNQD. The entire CDR3 reads CASSEEGNQDTQYF.

This clone has more than one count but fewer than ten. Gene names denote mouse genes. The CDR3 sequence: CASSHMDRRDYTF. The DNA read from the CDR3 is TGTGCCAGCAGCCATATGGACAGGCGC. V gene TRBV5 combines with J gene TRBJ1-2, with 7 positions matching TRBD1. Read coverage stops 4 residues before the CDR3 terminus; the germline J gene supplies the remainder. This CDR3 spans 13 amino acids. Germline CDR1 LGHNA, CDR2 YNLKQL (reference sequence).

Comment on this clone: Gene labels here are mouse ones. The read ends 4 residues early relative to the CDR3; the germline J gene fills the gap. The chain carries TRBV13-1 and TRBJ2-3, with 9 positions matching TRBD2. With V trimmed by 4 bases and J by 2 bases, 8 bases remained unmatched. CDR1 and CDR2 (germline): NSHNY, SYGAGN. The CDR3 is made up of 16 amino acids. The sequenced CDR3 bases are TGTGCCAGCAGTACCTTGGGGGGGCGCATTGCAGAA. Translated, it gives CASSTLGGRIAE. The whole CDR3 sequence is CASSTLGGRIAETLYF.

A remark on this clone: Germline and genes here are mouse. The read ends 4 residues before the CDR3 terminus; that terminus is restored from the germline J gene. V gene TRBV5 combines with J gene TRBJ2-1, with 8 nucleotides matching TRBD2. V trimming: 4 bases; J trimming: 4 bases; junction bases outside the gene matches: 6. The CDR3 covers 15 residues. From germline, CDR1 is LGHNA and CDR2 YNLKQL (reference sequence). The part of the CDR3 DNA that was read is TGTGCCAGCAGCCCTCCGGGACTGGTTTATGCT. It translates to CASSPPGLVYA. The whole CDR3 protein is CASSPPGLVYAEQFF.

This clone appeared a few times. Gene and germline names: mouse. The read halts 4 residues ahead of the CDR3 end, with the missing end drawn from the germline J gene. The V and J genes are TRBV13-1 and TRBJ1-1; D is uncertain. Germline values: CDR1 NSHNY, CDR2 SYGAGN. The CDR3 totals 13 residues. Trimming removed 3 bases at V and 0 bases at J, with 6 bases between. CDR3 sequence reads: CASSVSANTEVFF. Incomplete CDR3 DNA: TGTGCCAGCAGTGTCAGTGCAAACACA.

Regarding this clone: Gene names and germline refer to mouse. The read is 4 residues too short to cover the CDR3 end, so that end is filled in from the germline J gene. This sample includes further DNA sequences coding for the same CDR3. V and J are TRBV31 and TRBJ2-1, with 8 bases aligning to TRBD1. Germline CDR1 reads GKSSPN; CDR2 reads SITVG. V lost 1 base and J lost 3; bases outside the gene matches: 2. The CDR3 sequence is 14 residues long. The covered CDR3 bases are TGTGCCTGGAGTCCTACAGGGGGCTATGCT. It is translated as CAWSPTGGYA. The entire CDR3 is CAWSPTGGYAEQFF.

Concerning this clone itself: Genes here carry mouse names. From the germline J gene comes the end of the CDR3, since the read stops 4 residues before it. The sample has other DNA sequences that encode this CDR3 too. The chain recombines TRBV5 with TRBJ2-3; 8 positions agree with TRBD2. The germline V gene has CDR1 LGHNA and CDR2 YNLKQL (reference sequence). J gave up 3 bases and V 4 bases, and 3 bases lay outside the gene matches. This CDR3 comprises 14 residues. The part of the CDR3 DNA that was read is TGTGCCAGCAGCCCGAGACTGGGGGCAGAA. As protein: CASSPRLGAE. The whole CDR3 protein is CASSPRLGAETLYF.

This clone was seen a handful of times. Here the gene names and germline are mouse. Sequencing ends 4 residues short of the CDR3 end; the germline J gene provides the rest. The same CDR3 can be traced to other DNA sequences in this sample. The V and J genes are TRBV1 and TRBJ2-7, with TRBD2 identical over 10 bases. CDR1 NSQYPW and CDR2 LRSPGD come from the germline V gene (reference sequence). Trimming at V came to 2 bases and at J to 3 bases, leaving 1 base not matched to a gene. This CDR3 is 14 amino acids long. CDR3 DNA, as far as it was read: TGCACCTGCAGTGCACGACTGGGGGGCTAT. Protein sequence: CTCSARLGGY. The whole CDR3 region reads CTCSARLGGYEQYF.

About this clone: Here the gene names and germline are mouse. The read falls 4 residues short of the CDR3 end, and the missing part is taken from the germline J gene. The rearrangement joins TRBV13-3 to TRBJ2-1; no firm D call. The V end lost 1 base, the J end lost 6 bases, and 5 bases lay between the germline ends. Germline V gives CDR1 NNHDY, CDR2 SYVADS. The CDR3 spans 12 residues. The CDR3: CASSDWVAEQFF. The sequenced CDR3 bases are TGTGCCAGCAGTGATTGGGTTGCT.

There are a few counts of this clone. The gene symbols are mouse symbols. The DNA ends 4 residues before the CDR3 does, and the rest of the CDR3 is filled in from the germline J gene. Other DNA sequences of this sample code for an identical CDR3. The chain carries TRBV31 and TRBJ2-1, with D possibly being TRBD1 (5 bases). Trimming cost V 3 bases and J 1 base, with 7 bases left between them. Germline assignment: CDR1 GKSSPN and CDR2 SITVG. The CDR3 extends over 13 amino acids. Here the CDR3 reads CAWRRQNYAEQFF. The sequenced part of the CDR3 DNA is TGTGCCTGGAGGCGACAGAACTATGCT.

As regards this clone: Gene names and germline refer to mouse. The read comes to an end 4 residues before the CDR3 does, leaving the germline J gene to fill in the end. The chain recombines TRBV31 with TRBJ2-3; D perhaps matches TRBD1 (5 bases). Germline values: CDR1 GKSSPN, CDR2 SITVG. V lost 7 bases and J 0 bases, leaving 11 bases between the germline ends. There are 13 residues in the CDR3. CDR3 loop: CASTGNSAETLYF. The DNA read from the CDR3 is TGTGCCTCCACAGGAAACAGTGCAGAA.

About this clone: These gene names are mouse names. The read ends 3 residues early relative to the CDR3; the germline J gene fills the gap. V and J are TRBV31 and TRBJ1-6; unclear D gene. TRBJ1-6 is designated an ORF whose function remains uncertain. This CDR3 contains 13 residues. V shed 0 bases and J shed 5 bases, with 5 bases lying between them. Germline CDR1 reads GKSSPN; CDR2 reads SITVG. CDR3: CAWSLNNNSPLYF. CDR3 DNA (partial): TGTGCCTGGAGTCTAAACAATAATTCGCCC.

Points on this clone: These gene names are mouse names. The read ends 4 residues before the CDR3 terminus; that terminus is restored from the germline J gene. This CDR3 is also generated by other DNA sequences in the sample. V usage is TRBV31 and J usage is TRBJ1-2, with D possibly matching TRBD1 (5 bases). CDR1 and CDR2 from the germline V gene are GKSSPN and SITVG. The CDR3 has 12 amino acids. V was clipped by 0 bases and J by 3 bases, with 5 bases between them. The sequenced CDR3 bases are TGTGCCTGGAGTCTACAGGACTCC. Its protein is CAWSLQDS. The whole CDR3 protein is CAWSLQDSDYTF.

A word on this clone: Mouse germline and gene names are used. With the read ending 4 residues before the CDR3 end, the germline J gene is used to fill in that end. Distinct nucleotide sequences in the sample also encode this CDR3. The V gene is TRBV14, the J gene TRBJ2-5, with 10 bases identical to TRBD1. Per the germline V gene, CDR1 is SGHDT and CDR2 is FRDEAV. The CDR3 covers 14 residues. The sequenced part of the CDR3 DNA is TGTGCCAGCAGTCCTGGGACAGGGGAGGAC. Protein sequence: CASSPGTGED. The complete CDR3 sequence is CASSPGTGEDTQYF.

The sample holds a few counts of this clone. Germline and genes here are mouse. The CDR3 goes on 4 residues after the read ends, and that part is filled in from the germline J gene. The chain has TRBV14 and TRBJ1-1; 7 bases line up with TRBD1. The length of the CDR3 is 16 residues. V dropped 2 bases and J dropped 1; count of bases not matched to a gene: 8. CDR1 is SGHDT and CDR2 is FRDEAV in the germline V gene. This chain's CDR3 is CASSFVRGRGNTEVFF. Incomplete CDR3 DNA: TGTGCCAGCAGTTTTGTAAGGGGGCGCGGAAACACA.

This clone turned up a few times. Gene names and germline refer to mouse. The CDR3 goes on 4 residues after the read ends, and that part is filled in from the germline J gene. The V call is TRBV19, the J call TRBJ2-5, with 11 bases lining up with TRBD2. CDR3 size: 14 residues. Germline CDR1 and CDR2: FNHDT and SITEND (reference sequence). CDR3 bases read: TGTGCCAGCAGTACGGGACTGGGGGAAGAC. Translating it yields CASSTGLGED. The whole CDR3 reads CASSTGLGEDTQYF.

This clone came up a few times. Gene names and germline refer to mouse. The read gets to within 3 residues of the CDR3 end, and the germline J gene fills in the rest. This chain links TRBV19 with TRBJ1-6; the match to TRBD1 covers 8 bases. TRBJ1-6 is filed as an ORF, its function uncertain. CDR1 FNHDT and CDR2 SITEND come from the germline V gene (reference sequence). CDR3 length: 15 residues. With 3 bases clipped from V and 5 bases from J, the junction kept 4 bases outside the gene matches. The CDR3 sequence: CASSRRDRNNSPLYF. Partial CDR3 DNA: TGTGCCAGCAGTAGGCGGGACAGGAATAATTCGCCC.

This clone was counted only a few times. All gene names here are mouse names. The read ends 4 residues shy of where the CDR3 ends; the end is completed using the germline J gene. The J gene is TRBJ2-2, the V gene TRBV19, with D tentatively TRBD1 (6 bases). The CDR3 runs to 15 residues. V was clipped by 4 bases and J by 1 base, with 11 bases between them. CDR1 is FNHDT and CDR2 is SITEND in the germline V gene (reference sequence). CDR3 sequence reads: CASSRDKKNTGQLYF. The part of the CDR3 DNA that was read is TGTGCCAGCAGTCGGGACAAAAAAAACACCGGG.